What follows is one T cell receptor beta chain and its context. Its antigen remains unknown. The survey-level immunoSEQ assay was used. The method was immunoSEQ multiplex PCR; TCRdb's version includes in-frame clones alone and lacks a portion of them. The top ten hold around 1.8% of the sample, which has fewer than 40,000 clones, 90% to 95% seen once. This CDR3 contains 16 residues. Germline CDR1 MGHDK, CDR2 SYGVNS. J was trimmed by 7 bases and V by 6 bases; bases with no gene match: 14. The data derive from a study of multiple sclerosis patients with progressive multifocal leukoencephalopathy. Study details: Multiple sclerosis patients on natalizumab who never developed PML served as longitudinally sampled controls.

Overall study results and limits: Most PML patients had lower entropy, suggesting less diverse TRB repertoires. The findings' link to JC virus versus immunocompromise remained uncertain.

The time point denotes: before natalizumab initiation. The chain has TRBV25-1 and TRBJ2-1; 8 positions agree with TRBD2. The TCR was taken from a man aged 30 to 39 with multiple sclerosis. Sequencing was carried out using PBMCs. CDR3 sequence reads: CASSNLGVAGGNEQFF. The CDR3 DNA follows: TGTGCCAGCAGCAACCTCGGAGTGGCGGGGGGTAATGAGCAGTTCTTC.